This is a list of T cell receptor beta chains from one sample in a study of blood T cell repertoires in COVID-19. TCRdb's table, derived via immunoSEQ multiplex PCR, lists solely in-frame clones and lacks some. Of more than 250,000 clones in the sample, 85% to 90% were seen once. What was sequenced was peripheral blood. The receptors shown here come from a woman aged 45-65 years with COVID-19, enrolled during active disease. CDR3s include the opening cysteine and the closing phenylalanine or tryptophan. Each record gives: J gene, D gene, V gene, clone size, CDR3 protein, CDR3 DNA. A D gene is named only where the DNA matches it firmly. Rows give clone size only sometimes, using once, few, many, or a class for an expanded clone.

j_call: TRBJ2-1
d_call: -
v_call: TRBV10-2
clone_size: -
cdr3_aa: CASKRRDSYNEQFF
cdr3_nt: TGCGCCAGCAAAAGGCGGGACTCCTACAATGAGCAGTTCTTC

j_call: TRBJ1-1
d_call: TRBD1
v_call: TRBV7-9
clone_size: once
cdr3_aa: CASSLGLGQGNTEAFF
cdr3_nt: TGTGCCAGCAGCTTAGGGTTGGGACAGGGGAACACTGAAGCTTTCTTT

j_call: TRBJ1-5
d_call: -
v_call: TRBV12-5
clone_size: few
cdr3_aa: CASGPGGDQPQHF
cdr3_nt: TGTGCTAGTGGCCCCGGGGGGGATCAGCCCCAGCATTTT

j_call: TRBJ1-6
d_call: TRBD1
v_call: TRBV6-1
clone_size: -
cdr3_aa: CASSATDRGAYNSPLHF
cdr3_nt: TGTGCCAGCAGTGCGACAGACAGGGGCGCCTATAATTCACCCCTCCACTTT

j_call: TRBJ1-2
d_call: -
v_call: TRBV5-1
clone_size: -
cdr3_aa: CASSPEFYGYTF
cdr3_nt: TGCGCCAGCAGCCCTGAGTTCTATGGCTACACCTTC

j_call: TRBJ2-7
d_call: TRBD2
v_call: TRBV6-5
clone_size: -
cdr3_aa: CASSSLAGGQLKQYF
cdr3_nt: TGTGCCAGCAGCTCTCTAGCGGGAGGTCAACTCAAGCAGTACTTC

j_call: TRBJ1-1
d_call: -
v_call: TRBV6-5
clone_size: once
cdr3_aa: CASRPNQGRVTEAFF
cdr3_nt: TGTGCCAGCAGGCCCAATCAGGGGCGGGTCACTGAAGCTTTCTTT

j_call: TRBJ2-3
d_call: TRBD2
v_call: TRBV30
clone_size: -
cdr3_aa: CAWSVGRAGDTQYF
cdr3_nt: TGTGCCTGGAGTGTCGGGAGGGCTGGAGATACGCAGTATTTT

j_call: TRBJ2-7
d_call: TRBD2
v_call: TRBV4-1
clone_size: few
cdr3_aa: CASSQNLFGLAGGPAEQYF
cdr3_nt: TGCGCCAGCAGCCAAAATTTATTCGGACTAGCGGGAGGGCCCGCCGAGCAGTACTTC

j_call: TRBJ2-7
d_call: TRBD2
v_call: TRBV6-2/TRBV6-3
clone_size: -
cdr3_aa: CASSYYPSGSYEQYF
cdr3_nt: TGTGCCAGCAGTTACTATCCTAGCGGGAGTTACGAGCAGTACTTC

j_call: TRBJ1-5
d_call: -
v_call: TRBV19
clone_size: few
cdr3_aa: CASSIDHSNQPQHF
cdr3_nt: TGTGCCAGTAGTATAGACCATAGCAATCAGCCCCAGCATTTT

j_call: TRBJ1-5
d_call: -
v_call: TRBV7-9
clone_size: -
cdr3_aa: CASSSPGGPGPQHF
cdr3_nt: TGTGCCAGCAGCTCCCCCGGGGGGCCGGGGCCCCAGCATTTT

j_call: TRBJ2-2
d_call: -
v_call: TRBV9
clone_size: once
cdr3_aa: CASSVSLGELFF
cdr3_nt: TGTGCCAGCAGCGTAAGTCTAGGGGAGCTGTTTTTT

j_call: TRBJ2-7
d_call: -
v_call: TRBV11-2
clone_size: -
cdr3_aa: CASSLVGAYEQYF
cdr3_nt: TGTGCCAGCAGCTTAGTGGGAGCTTACGAGCAGTACTTC

j_call: TRBJ2-4
d_call: -
v_call: TRBV23-1
clone_size: -
cdr3_aa: CASSQSGQPKNIQYF
cdr3_nt: TGCGCCAGCAGTCAATCGGGCCAGCCCAAAAACATTCAGTACTTC

j_call: TRBJ1-1
d_call: -
v_call: TRBV27
clone_size: -
cdr3_aa: CASSYGQMNTEAFF
cdr3_nt: TGTGCCAGCAGTTATGGACAGATGAACACTGAAGCTTTCTTT

j_call: TRBJ2-7
d_call: -
v_call: TRBV30
clone_size: once
cdr3_aa: CAWRLAPSSYEQYF
cdr3_nt: TGTGCCTGGAGGCTAGCGCCTTCTTCCTACGAGCAGTACTTC

j_call: TRBJ2-6
d_call: -
v_call: TRBV5-4
clone_size: -
cdr3_aa: CASSADSSGANVLTF
cdr3_nt: TGTGCCAGCAGCGCTGACAGCTCTGGGGCCAACGTCCTGACTTTC

j_call: TRBJ1-2
d_call: TRBD1
v_call: TRBV5-6
clone_size: -
cdr3_aa: CASSGQGIYGYTF
cdr3_nt: TGTGCCAGCAGCGGACAGGGGATCTATGGCTACACCTTC

j_call: TRBJ2-5
d_call: -
v_call: TRBV7-2
clone_size: once
cdr3_aa: CASNLKRQETQYF
cdr3_nt: TGTGCCAGCAACCTTAAGCGCCAAGAGACCCAGTACTTC

j_call: TRBJ2-3
d_call: TRBD1
v_call: TRBV24-1
clone_size: -
cdr3_aa: CATGDSSTDTQYF
cdr3_nt: TGTGCCACAGGGGACAGTAGCACAGATACGCAGTATTTT

j_call: TRBJ2-1
d_call: -
v_call: TRBV6-2/TRBV6-3
clone_size: once
cdr3_aa: CASSYDLYDNEQFF
cdr3_nt: TGTGCCAGCAGTTACGACTTATACGACAATGAGCAGTTCTTC

j_call: TRBJ2-4
d_call: TRBD1
v_call: TRBV11-2
clone_size: -
cdr3_aa: CASSRPGQGNIQYF
cdr3_nt: TGTGCCAGCAGTCGACCGGGACAGGGAAACATTCAGTACTTC

j_call: TRBJ2-1
d_call: TRBD2
v_call: TRBV19
clone_size: -
cdr3_aa: CASSERGLAGYNEQFF
cdr3_nt: TGTGCCAGTAGTGAGAGAGGACTAGCGGGGTACAATGAGCAGTTCTTC

j_call: TRBJ2-2
d_call: TRBD2
v_call: TRBV15
clone_size: -
cdr3_aa: CATSGPLAGVTGELFF
cdr3_nt: TGTGCCACCAGCGGGCCACTAGCGGGCGTCACCGGGGAGCTGTTTTTT

j_call: TRBJ2-2
d_call: TRBD2
v_call: TRBV14
clone_size: -
cdr3_aa: CASSPSRGGRADTGELFF
cdr3_nt: TGTGCCAGCAGCCCGAGCCGAGGCGGGAGGGCCGACACCGGGGAGCTGTTTTTT